The source of this TCR beta chain is a study of cytomegalovirus exposure and HLA in healthy donors. PCR amplification relied on 60 Vbeta primers (plus 13 Jbeta primers). This table comes from immunoSEQ multiplex PCR, and its TCRdb copy is limited to in-frame clones, with some not included. The top ten hold 2.5% to 3% of the sample, which has 150,000 to 180,000 clones, around 79% seen once. With regard to this clone: Its antigen is still unknown. This same CDR3 is encoded by further DNA sequences in the sample.

Germline V lookup: CDR1 MNHEY, CDR2 SMNVEV (reference sequence). CDR3 length equals 14 residues. V shed 3 bases and J shed 1 base, with 9 bases lying between them. Regarding the study as a whole: Later, TCR association rates were found to vary by HLA locus, highest for DRB1 and lowest for HLA-C. Usually a TCR sequence was rare, but some public TCRs were found in many donors.

The source is a man between 18 and 29 years old in good health and CMV-seronegative. The rearrangement joins TRBV27 to TRBJ1-1, with a weak D call TRBD1 (6 bases). The sample consisted of PBMCs. The CDR3 nucleotides read TGTGCCAGCAGTTTGAGACAGGCGAACACTGAAGCTTTCTTT. Translated, it gives CASSLRQANTEAFF.